The 26 T cell receptor beta chains given below trace back to one sample, sequenced in a study of shared clonotypes between healthy human individuals. CD8 cells regarded as naive lacked CD45RO, were positively chosen for CCR7, and omitted terminally differentiated effector memory CD45RA+ cells. The data were produced by immunoSEQ multiplex PCR, yet TCRdb's version contains in-frame clones alone and is incomplete. The sample lists 550,000 to 750,000 clones, nearly 97% occurring once. Material for sequencing was naive CD8+ T cells sorted from blood. The receptor set was obtained from a woman aged 30 to 39 in good health.

The chain joins TRBV29-1 to TRBJ2-7, with a possible D match to TRBD1 (6 bases). V was cut by 6 bases and J by 0 bases, with 12 bases left in between. The CDR3 has 13 residues. Per germline, CDR1 SQVTM and CDR2 ANQGSEA. The DNA of the CDR3 is TGCAGCGTCCGACCGGGACACTCCTACGAGCAGTACTTC. Protein sequence: CSVRPGHSYEQYF.

V gene TRBV4-2 combines with J gene TRBJ1-2; perhaps TRBD1 as D (5 bases). V lost 0 bases and J lost 6, with 14 bases in between. Germline V gene lookup returns CDR1 LGHNA and CDR2 YNFKEQ. This CDR3 is 15 amino acids long. The CDR3 reads CASSQEWQGGNGYTF. The DNA of the CDR3 is TGTGCCAGCAGCCAAGAGTGGCAGGGAGGTAATGGCTACACCTTC.

The V and J genes are TRBV15 and TRBJ2-7, with a possible D match to TRBD2 (5 bases). The length of the CDR3 is 15 residues. From germline, CDR1 is LNHNV and CDR2 YYDKDF (reference sequence). V dropped 3 bases and J dropped 0 bases, with 12 bases sitting between them. Written as DNA, the CDR3 is TGTGCCACCAGCAGCGAGATTAGCGACTCCTACGAGCAGTACTTC. It is translated as CATSSEISDSYEQYF.

This chain joins TRBV9 and TRBJ2-1, with D perhaps assigned TRBD1 or TRBD2 (7 bases each). CDR1 is SGDLS, CDR2 YYNGEE, per germline. V was pared by 7 bases and J by 9 bases, with 17 bases between. This CDR3 has 13 amino acids. The chain's CDR3 is CASGGDSLGEQFF. CDR3 nucleotide sequence: TGTGCCAGCGGGGGGGACAGTCTCGGTGAGCAGTTCTTC.

CDR3 sequence: CASSPPGGPYEQYF. Here the CDR3 DNA reads TGTGCCAGCAGCCCTCCTGGGGGTCCCTACGAGCAGTACTTC. The rearrangement links TRBV11-2 to TRBJ2-7; D is perhaps TRBD1 or TRBD2 (5 bases each). V dropped 5 bases and J dropped 2 bases, with 13 bases sitting between them. The CDR3 is made up of 14 amino acids. Germline V CDR1 and CDR2: SGHAT, FQNNGV.

In the case of this clone: This same CDR3 is encoded by further DNA sequences in the sample. This chain uses TRBV27 with TRBJ2-2; TRBD1 matches at 11 bases. V was pared by 6 bases and J by 5 bases, with 5 bases of the junction left unmatched. Germline values: CDR1 MNHEY, CDR2 SMNVEV (reference sequence). This CDR3 is 15 amino acids long. The CDR3 is CASSLGQGATGELFF. CDR3 nucleotides: TGTGCCAGCAGCCTAGGACAGGGGGCAACCGGGGAGCTGTTTTTT.

CDR3 loop: CASSKTRVPYEQYF. CDR3 nucleotide sequence: TGTGCCAGCAGTAAGACCAGGGTGCCCTACGAGCAGTACTTC. The chain carries TRBV6-5 and TRBJ2-7; the D gene is possibly TRBD1 (5 bases). Trimming left V 5 bases short and J 2 bases short, with 13 bases between. Germline CDR1 and CDR2: MNHEY and SVGAGI. The CDR3 extends over 14 amino acids.

The V gene is TRBV19, the J gene TRBJ2-3, with 13 positions matching TRBD2. The CDR3 is 17 amino acids. The V segment lost 5 bases and the J segment 0 bases; nucleotides outside the gene matches: 5. CDR1 LNHDA and CDR2 SQIVND come from the germline V gene (reference sequence). This CDR3 reads CASSRGLAGLSTDTQYF. The CDR3 coding sequence is TGTGCCAGTAGTCGGGGACTAGCGGGGCTTAGCACAGATACGCAGTATTTT. The full variable domain, in which reference TRBV19 and TRBJ2-3 provide the parts outside the CDR3, is DGGITQSPKYLFRKEGQNVTLSCEQNLNHDAMYWYRQDPGQGLRLIYYSQIVNDFQKGDIAEGYSVSREKKESFPLTVTSAQKNPTAFYLCASSRGLAGLSTDTQYFGPGTRLTVL.

The chain joins TRBV6-5 to TRBJ2-3, with TRBD2 matching over 7 bases. J gave up 6 bases and V 8 bases, and 8 bases lay outside the gene matches. Looked up from germline, CDR1 is MNHEY and CDR2 is SVGAGI. The CDR3 has 13 residues. In DNA form, the CDR3 reads TGTGCCAGCTGGAACGGGGGGATGGATACGCAGTATTTT. It translates to CASWNGGMDTQYF.

The chain carries TRBV6-5 and TRBJ1-3; D gene unclear. The CDR3 has 16 residues. Trimming shortened V by 0 bases and J by 6 bases, and 15 bases separated the two germline ends. Germline assignment: CDR1 MNHEY and CDR2 SVGAGI. CDR3 DNA: TGTGCCAGCAGTTACTCGTACGACTCCCGAGAAAACACCATATATTTT. Translated: CASSYSYDSRENTIYF.

The chain joins TRBV11-2 to TRBJ2-6, with no clear D. Trimming cost V 5 bases and J 1 base, with 15 bases left between them. Germline loops: CDR1 SGHAT, CDR2 FQNNGV. The CDR3 is made up of 17 amino acids. The CDR3 protein is CASSPGYGSSGANVLTF. In DNA form, the CDR3 reads TGTGCCAGCAGCCCCGGGTACGGCTCATCTGGGGCCAACGTCCTGACTTTC.

V gene TRBV5-1 combines with J gene TRBJ2-1; D may correspond to TRBD1 or TRBD2 (5 bases each). Trimming shortened V by 0 bases and J by 5 bases, and 12 bases separated the two germline ends. The V gene's germline CDR1 is SGHRS and CDR2 YFSETQ. This CDR3 has 15 residues. CDR3 nucleotide sequence: TGCGCCAGCAGCTTGGTTCAGGGAGAAGACAATGAGCAGTTCTTC. It yields the protein CASSLVQGEDNEQFF.

The chain recombines TRBV11-3 with TRBJ2-7; no reliable D call. V gave up 1 base and J gave up 2 bases, with 3 bases separating them. Germline V gene sequence: CDR1 SGHNT, CDR2 YENEEA. The CDR3 spans 12 residues. In nucleotides, the CDR3 is TGTGCCAGCAGCTTAGGGGCCTACGAGCAGTACTTC. It encodes CASSLGAYEQYF.

The V and J genes are TRBV28 and TRBJ2-2, with no clear D. Germline-derived CDR1 and CDR2 are MDHEN and SYDVKM. The CDR3 has 14 amino acids. The V end was cut by 8 bases, the J end by 1 base, with 11 bases between. CDR3 region: CASRLTWNTGELFF. The CDR3 DNA reads TGTGCCAGCCGCCTTACATGGAACACCGGGGAGCTGTTTTTT.

This clone was recorded only once. The V call is TRBV11-2, the J call TRBJ2-1; TRBD1 agrees at 8 bases. V trimming: 0 bases; J trimming: 0 bases; junction bases outside the gene matches: 13. CDR3 length equals 20 residues. Germline lookup yields CDR1 SGHAT and CDR2 FQNNGV. In nucleotides, the CDR3 is TGTGCCAGCAGCTTAGATCTTGAGGCAGGGGGCCTTGTCTCCTACAATGAGCAGTTCTTC. Amino acid sequence: CASSLDLEAGGLVSYNEQFF. Drawing the rest from reference TRBV11-2 and TRBJ2-1, the complete variable domain is EAGVAQSPRYKIIEKRQSVAFWCNPISGHATLYWYQQILGQGPKLLIQFQNNGVVDDSQLPKDRFSAERLKGVDSTLKIQPAKLEDSAVYLCASSLDLEAGGLVSYNEQFFGPGTRLTVL.

The chain couples TRBV19 to TRBJ1-4; D might be TRBD1 (5 bases). From germline, CDR1 is LNHDA and CDR2 SQIVND (reference sequence). This CDR3 is 15 amino acids long. V dropped 6 bases and J dropped 8 bases, with 19 bases sitting between them. In DNA, the CDR3 is TGTGCCAGTAGCTCCTCAGGAAATTCAGGGGAAAAACTGTTTTTT. Encoded protein: CASSSSGNSGEKLFF.

This chain joins TRBV6-4 and TRBJ2-7; D unclear. CDR1 and CDR2 (germline): MRHNA, SNTAGT. V shed 5 bases and J shed 1 base, with 12 bases lying between them. The CDR3 is made up of 14 amino acids. The chain's CDR3 is CASSLSADSYEQYF. The CDR3 DNA reads TGTGCCAGCAGTCTCTCGGCGGATTCCTACGAGCAGTACTTC.

V and J are TRBV30 and TRBJ2-5; 7 positions agree with TRBD2. The end of the DNA fits TRBJ2-7 better, so the J call may be wrong. The V gene's germline CDR1 is GTSNPN and CDR2 SVGIG (reference sequence). The CDR3 length is 12 residues. The CDR3 loop reads CAWGPLAREQYF. The CDR3 DNA sequence: TGTGCCTGGGGACCACTAGCGCGCGAGCAGTACTTC.

V and J are TRBV7-2 and TRBJ2-7; the match to TRBD2 covers 11 bases. This CDR3 region has 16 residues. The V segment lost 4 bases and the J segment 0 bases; nucleotides outside the gene matches: 5. CDR1 is SGHTA and CDR2 is FQGNSA in the germline V gene. CDR3 nucleotide sequence: TGTGCCAGCAGCTCTGTAGCGGGAGGGCACTCCTACGAGCAGTACTTC. Translated: CASSSVAGGHSYEQYF.

CDR3 protein: CASSSRPRGDEQYF. The CDR3 region has the DNA TGTGCCAGCAGTAGCCGACCTCGCGGCGACGAGCAGTACTTC. This chain joins TRBV27 and TRBJ2-7; no reliable D call. The CDR3 runs to 14 residues. With 5 bases removed from V and 5 bases from J, the gap between germline ends came to 16 bases. Germline CDR1 MNHEY, CDR2 SMNVEV (reference sequence).

On this clone itself: The sample holds other DNA sequences that translate to the same CDR3. J is TRBJ1-3 and V is TRBV15; D gene ambiguous. This CDR3 has 15 residues. The germline V gene encodes CDR1 LNHNV and CDR2 YYDKDF (reference sequence). Deletions cut 0 bases from V and 0 bases from J, with 6 bases between. CDR3 nucleotide sequence: TGTGCCACCAGCAGAGATCGAGGCTCTGGAAACACCATATATTTT. Its translation: CATSRDRGSGNTIYF.

CDR3 in DNA: TGCGCCAGCAGCCAAGAGATCGGGCAGGGAGGTCAGCCCCAGCATTTT. Translated, it gives CASSQEIGQGGQPQHF. The chain employs TRBV4-1 and TRBJ1-5, with D tentatively TRBD1 (5 bases). The V gene's germline CDR1 is MGHRA and CDR2 YSYEKL. The CDR3 is made up of 16 amino acids. V lost 0 bases to trimming and J lost 6 bases, with 15 bases between them.

The CDR3 is CASGLGPQGTQYF. The CDR3 DNA reads as TGTGCTAGTGGTTTGGGGCCGCAGGGTACGCAGTATTTT. The chain is built from TRBV12-5 and TRBJ2-3; tentative D call: TRBD1 (5 bases). This CDR3 comprises 13 residues. CDR1 is LGHNT, CDR2 FRNRAP, per germline. Trimming took off 1 base at V and 8 bases at J, with 10 bases between the two ends.

The CDR3: CASRIRDSGQPQHF. CDR3 DNA: TGTGCCAGTAGAATCAGGGATAGCGGTCAGCCCCAGCATTTT. The chain uses TRBV19 and TRBJ1-5, with D possibly matching TRBD1 (5 bases). Per the germline V gene, CDR1 is LNHDA and CDR2 is SQIVND (reference sequence). V was pared by 6 bases and J by 6 bases, with 15 bases between. CDR3 length equals 14 residues.

This clone was recorded once. The chain carries TRBV9 and TRBJ1-2; D is ambiguous. Trimming stripped 0 bases from V and 2 bases from J, with 11 bases between. Germline V gives CDR1 SGDLS, CDR2 YYNGEE. The CDR3 is 15 amino acids. The CDR3 spells CASSVGETSNYGYTF. The CDR3 coding sequence is TGTGCCAGCAGCGTAGGGGAGACTTCGAACTATGGCTACACCTTC.

The J gene is TRBJ2-3, the V gene TRBV11-2, with 7 bases lining up with TRBD2. The V gene's germline CDR1 is SGHAT and CDR2 FQNNGV. Trimming removed 3 bases from V and 3 bases from J; junction bases left unmatched: 6. The CDR3 is 15 residues long. The CDR3 loop reads CASSFSTSSTDTQYF. The DNA for the CDR3 is TGTGCCAGCAGCTTCTCGACTAGCAGTACAGATACGCAGTATTTT.